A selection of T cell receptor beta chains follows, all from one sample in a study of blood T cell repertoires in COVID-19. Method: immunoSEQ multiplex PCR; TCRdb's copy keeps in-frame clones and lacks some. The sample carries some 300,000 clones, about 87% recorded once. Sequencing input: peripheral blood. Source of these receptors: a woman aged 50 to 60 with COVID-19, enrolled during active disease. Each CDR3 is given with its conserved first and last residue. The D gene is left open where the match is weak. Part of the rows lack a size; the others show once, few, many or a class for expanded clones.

CDR3: CASSLGYRGNTGELFF
DNA: TGCGCCAGCAGCTTGGGCTACAGGGGGAATACCGGGGAGCTGTTTTTT
J: TRBJ2-2
V: TRBV5-1
size: NA
D: TRBD1

CDR3: CASSAKQGVADTQYF
DNA: TGTGCCAGCAGTGCCAAACAGGGGGTAGCAGATACGCAGTATTTT
J: TRBJ2-3
V: TRBV27
size: NA
D: TRBD1

CDR3: CASSIEYRERQPQHF
DNA: TGTGCCAGTAGTATAGAGTACAGGGAGCGTCAGCCCCAGCATTTT
J: TRBJ1-5
V: TRBV19
size: NA
D: NA

CDR3: CASRLAGGNEQFF
DNA: TGTGCCAGCAGACTAGCGGGAGGCAATGAGCAGTTCTTC
J: TRBJ2-1
V: TRBV27
size: NA
D: TRBD2

CDR3: CASSLAGGLPNEQFF
DNA: TGTGCCAGCAGCTTGGCGGGAGGTCTCCCCAATGAGCAGTTCTTC
J: TRBJ2-1
V: TRBV5-4
size: few
D: TRBD2

CDR3: CASSRQGLSSYEQYF
DNA: TGCGCCAGCAGTCGACAGGGACTCTCCTCCTACGAGCAGTACTTC
J: TRBJ2-7
V: TRBV10-2
size: NA
D: NA

CDR3: CASSLNTGGTYEQYF
DNA: TGTGCCAGCAGCCTGAACACGGGAGGGACCTACGAGCAGTACTTC
J: TRBJ2-7
V: TRBV28
size: NA
D: TRBD2

CDR3: CASSSVGVAYQETQYF
DNA: TGTGCCAGCAGCTCAGTGGGAGTAGCTTACCAAGAGACCCAGTACTTC
J: TRBJ2-5
V: TRBV7-2
size: NA
D: NA

CDR3: CASSLAVSTSTDTQYF
DNA: TGTGCCAGCAGCTTAGCGGTTTCAACTAGCACAGATACGCAGTATTTT
J: TRBJ2-3
V: TRBV7-6
size: NA
D: NA

CDR3: CASSLRGQGATNEKLFF
DNA: TGCGCCAGCAGTCTAAGGGGACAGGGTGCAACTAATGAAAAACTGTTTTTT
J: TRBJ1-4
V: TRBV23-1
size: NA
D: TRBD1

CDR3: CASSLNRGNEQFF
DNA: TGTGCCAGCAGCTTAAACAGGGGAAATGAGCAGTTCTTC
J: TRBJ2-1
V: TRBV7-3
size: NA
D: TRBD1

CDR3: CASSEGQGQFEQYF
DNA: TGTGCCAGCTCAGAGGGACAGGGGCAATTCGAGCAGTACTTC
J: TRBJ2-7
V: TRBV27
size: NA
D: TRBD1

CDR3: CAWGGGSGVDEQFF
DNA: TGTGCCTGGGGGGGAGGGAGTGGGGTCGATGAACAGTTCTTC
J: TRBJ2-1
V: TRBV30
size: NA
D: TRBD2

CDR3: CATSDFIETQYF
DNA: TGTGCCACCAGTGATTTTATAGAGACCCAGTACTTC
J: TRBJ2-5
V: TRBV24-1
size: NA
D: NA

CDR3: CASPHLRIATNEKLFF
DNA: TGTGCCAGCCCTCACCTCAGGATTGCAACTAATGAAAAACTGTTTTTT
J: TRBJ1-4
V: TRBV28
size: once
D: NA

CDR3: CASSLGTGGTEAFF
DNA: TGTGCCAGCAGTTTAGGGACAGGGGGCACTGAAGCTTTCTTT
J: TRBJ1-1
V: TRBV27
size: NA
D: TRBD1

CDR3: CASSVAATPGYGYTF
DNA: TGTGCCAGCAGCGTAGCTGCCACCCCCGGCTATGGCTACACCTTC
J: TRBJ1-2
V: TRBV9
size: NA
D: NA

CDR3: CAWGRDRGTEAFF
DNA: TGTGCCTGGGGGAGGGACAGGGGCACTGAAGCTTTCTTT
J: TRBJ1-1
V: TRBV30
size: NA
D: TRBD1

CDR3: CASSLGTGWRSPLHF
DNA: TGTGCCAGCAGCTTAGGGACAGGGTGGCGTTCACCCCTCCACTTT
J: TRBJ1-6
V: TRBV7-2
size: NA
D: TRBD1

CDR3: CASRVDGGSPLHF
DNA: TGTGCCTCCCGGGTGGATGGTGGTTCACCCCTCCACTTT
J: TRBJ1-6
V: TRBV30
size: NA
D: NA

CDR3: CASNLRRFSYNEQFF
DNA: TGTGCCAGCAACCTTCGGAGATTCTCCTACAATGAGCAGTTCTTC
J: TRBJ2-1
V: TRBV6-5
size: NA
D: NA

CDR3: CASNQEGGRSNEQFF
DNA: TGTGCCAGCAACCAAGAAGGCGGGAGAAGCAATGAGCAGTTCTTC
J: TRBJ2-1
V: TRBV6-6
size: NA
D: TRBD2

CDR3: CASSSRTGSGYTF
DNA: TGTGCCAGTAGTTCGCGGACAGGGTCTGGCTACACCTTC
J: TRBJ1-2
V: TRBV19
size: NA
D: TRBD1

CDR3: CASSLAAGPNQPQHF
DNA: TGTGCCAGCAGCTTAGCGGCGGGGCCCAATCAGCCCCAGCATTTT
J: TRBJ1-5
V: TRBV7-2
size: once
D: NA

CDR3: CASSPDSFMNTEAFF
DNA: TGTGCCAGCAGTCCCGACAGCTTCATGAACACTGAAGCTTTCTTT
J: TRBJ1-1
V: TRBV27
size: NA
D: NA

CDR3: CASSLSPGGQNTEAFF
DNA: TGTGCCAGCAGCTTATCCCCAGGGGGCCAGAACACTGAAGCTTTCTTT
J: TRBJ1-1
V: TRBV11-2
size: NA
D: TRBD1

CDR3: CASSEDYRNTEAFF
DNA: TGTGCCAGCAGTGAAGATTACAGAAACACTGAAGCTTTCTTT
J: TRBJ1-1
V: TRBV6-1
size: NA
D: NA

CDR3: CASSQEGLAGDEQYF
DNA: TGCGCCAGCAGCCAGGAGGGACTAGCGGGAGACGAGCAGTACTTC
J: TRBJ2-7
V: TRBV4-1
size: NA
D: TRBD2

CDR3: CATNGQGQRNEQFF
DNA: TGTGCCACCAACGGACAGGGGCAAAGGAATGAGCAGTTCTTC
J: TRBJ2-1
V: TRBV24-1
size: NA
D: TRBD1

CDR3: CASSLSLYSGANVLTF
DNA: TGTGCCAGCAGCTTGAGTCTCTACTCTGGGGCCAACGTCCTGACTTTC
J: TRBJ2-6
V: TRBV5-4
size: NA
D: NA

CDR3: CASSSLPQGSNTEAFF
DNA: TGTGCCAGCAGCTCTCTCCCACAGGGTTCGAACACTGAAGCTTTCTTT
J: TRBJ1-1
V: TRBV5-5
size: once
D: NA

CDR3: CAWSDSSGAEAFF
DNA: TGTGCCTGGAGTGACAGCTCCGGGGCTGAAGCTTTCTTT
J: TRBJ1-1
V: TRBV30
size: NA
D: NA

CDR3: CASSGRGRVDTEAFF
DNA: TGTGCCAGCAGCGGCAGGGGGCGCGTGGACACTGAAGCTTTCTTT
J: TRBJ1-1
V: TRBV7-9
size: NA
D: TRBD1

CDR3: CASSLEPNTDTQYF
DNA: TGCGCCAGCAGCTTGGAGCCTAACACAGATACGCAGTATTTT
J: TRBJ2-3
V: TRBV5-1
size: NA
D: NA

CDR3: CASSPTGLHVYF
DNA: TGCGCCAGCAGCCCCACAGGACTACATGTATATTTT
J: TRBJ1-3
V: TRBV10-2
size: NA
D: NA

CDR3: CASSLGADQETQYF
DNA: TGTGCCAGCAGCCTAGGGGCAGACCAAGAGACCCAGTACTTC
J: TRBJ2-5
V: TRBV11-3
size: NA
D: NA

CDR3: CASSVESAQPFYEQYF
DNA: TGTGCCAGTAGTGTCGAGAGCGCTCAGCCTTTTTACGAGCAGTACTTC
J: TRBJ2-7
V: TRBV19
size: NA
D: NA

CDR3: CASSKGQDQPQHF
DNA: TGTGCCAGTAGTAAGGGACAGGACCAGCCCCAGCATTTT
J: TRBJ1-5
V: TRBV19
size: NA
D: TRBD1

CDR3: CASSPTGKQRQPQHF
DNA: TGTGCCAGCAGCCCGACGGGGAAGCAGAGACAGCCCCAGCATTTT
J: TRBJ1-5
V: TRBV5-8
size: NA
D: NA

CDR3: CASSSLATSGGELFF
DNA: TGCGCCAGCAGCTCCCTTGCGACTAGCGGGGGGGAGCTGTTTTTT
J: TRBJ2-2
V: TRBV5-1
size: once
D: TRBD2

CDR3: CASSFELAESLSGGELFF
DNA: TGTGCCAGCAGCTTCGAACTAGCGGAATCGCTCTCAGGCGGGGAGCTGTTTTTT
J: TRBJ2-2
V: TRBV7-2
size: NA
D: TRBD2

CDR3: CASSQEEGAGSSIFNEQFF
DNA: TGCGCCAGCAGCCAAGAAGAAGGGGCAGGGTCCTCAATTTTCAATGAGCAGTTCTTC
J: TRBJ2-1
V: TRBV4-1
size: once
D: NA